This is a list of T cell receptor beta chains from one sample in a study of blood T cell repertoires in COVID-19. Here immunoSEQ multiplex PCR was the method, and the copy in TCRdb shows in-frame clones only, minus some. Among 200,000 to 250,000 clones listed, around 90% were seen once. The sequenced sample consisted of PBMCs or T cells enriched from blood (not recorded which). These receptors were obtained from a young man who had recovered from COVID-19. The CDR3 runs from the conserved cysteine through the conserved F or W. A D gene is named only where the DNA matches it firmly. Size is omitted from some rows. Given values are once, few, many or a class for expanded clones.

size: .; V: TRBV9; D: .; J: TRBJ1-6; DNA: TGTGCCAGCAGCGTAGGTGGGGCGGATAATTCACCCCTCCACTTT; CDR3: CASSVGGADNSPLHF
size: .; V: TRBV25-1; D: .; J: TRBJ1-2; DNA: TGTGCCAGCAGTGAATTAAAAAACGAGGGCTATGGCTACACCTTC; CDR3: CASSELKNEGYGYTF
size: .; V: TRBV2; D: TRBD1; J: TRBJ1-5; DNA: TGTGCCAGCAGTAGCGGTACTACAGGGGTAAGTCAGCCCCAGCATTTT; CDR3: CASSSGTTGVSQPQHF
size: .; V: TRBV4-2; D: .; J: TRBJ2-3; DNA: TGTGCCAGCAGCCATTCCGAGAGTACAGATACGCAGTATTTT; CDR3: CASSHSESTDTQYF
size: .; V: TRBV5-8; D: TRBD2; J: TRBJ2-5; DNA: TGTGCCAGCACCTCGAGGGGAGGGCCAGGGTCCCAGTACTTC; CDR3: CASTSRGGPGSQYF
size: .; V: TRBV28; D: TRBD1; J: TRBJ1-4; DNA: TGTGCCAGCAGTTTAAGAGGACAGGTTGTGCGAAAACTGTTTTTT; CDR3: CASSLRGQVVRKLFF
size: .; V: TRBV28; D: .; J: TRBJ2-5; DNA: TGTGCCAGCAGCGAGAGTCTTGAAGAGACCCAGTACTTC; CDR3: CASSESLEETQYF
size: .; V: TRBV30; D: .; J: TRBJ1-5; DNA: TGTGCCTGGAGTTTCAGAGGGAATCAGCCCCAGCATTTT; CDR3: CAWSFRGNQPQHF
size: .; V: TRBV2; D: .; J: TRBJ1-1; DNA: TGTGCCAGCCTGCCGGGACTCTACACTGAAGCTTTCTTT; CDR3: CASLPGLYTEAFF
size: .; V: TRBV9; D: .; J: TRBJ2-2; DNA: TGTGCCAGCAGCCTCGGGGGAAGCACCGGGGAGCTGTTTTTT; CDR3: CASSLGGSTGELFF
size: .; V: TRBV5-5; D: .; J: TRBJ2-3; DNA: TGTGCCAGCAGCTTGAGGTGGGGGGAGCTTCCCTGGGGCACAGATACGCAGTATTTT; CDR3: CASSLRWGELPWGTDTQYF
size: .; V: TRBV10-1; D: TRBD1; J: TRBJ1-1; DNA: TGCGCCAGCAGTAGGACAGGGGGAACTGAAGCTTTCTTT; CDR3: CASSRTGGTEAFF
size: .; V: TRBV6-6; D: TRBD1; J: TRBJ1-1; DNA: TGTGCCAGCAGTAGGGACAGGACTGAAGCTTTCTTT; CDR3: CASSRDRTEAFF
size: .; V: TRBV7-3; D: TRBD1; J: TRBJ1-2; DNA: TGTGCCAGCAGCTCGACAGGGGACAGGACATATGGCTACACCTTC; CDR3: CASSSTGDRTYGYTF
size: .; V: TRBV4-2; D: .; J: TRBJ2-1; DNA: TGTGCCAGCAGCCAAGCGTCGGTTTCCTACAATGAGCAGTTCTTC; CDR3: CASSQASVSYNEQFF
size: .; V: TRBV28; D: TRBD2; J: TRBJ2-2; DNA: TGTGCCAGCTCACTAATCGAGACTAGCGACCTAACCGGGGAGCTGTTTTTT; CDR3: CASSLIETSDLTGELFF
size: .; V: TRBV10-2; D: .; J: TRBJ2-7; DNA: TGCGCCAGCAGTGATCTCGTAGCTTGGCAGTACTTC; CDR3: CASSDLVAWQYF
size: .; V: TRBV25-1; D: .; J: TRBJ1-4; DNA: TGTGCCAGCAGTGAATTACGGCACCCCGCGGATGAAAAACTGTTTTTT; CDR3: CASSELRHPADEKLFF
size: .; V: TRBV2; D: TRBD1; J: TRBJ1-4; DNA: TGTGCCAGCAAGAGACAGGGATCAACTAATGAAAAACTGTTTTTT; CDR3: CASKRQGSTNEKLFF
size: once; V: TRBV5-1; D: TRBD2; J: TRBJ2-1; DNA: TGCGCCAGCAGCTATGGACTAGCGGCTTACTCCTACAATGAGCAGTTCTTC; CDR3: CASSYGLAAYSYNEQFF
size: .; V: TRBV6-5; D: .; J: TRBJ1-1; DNA: TGTGCCAGCAGTTACTCCCCGGGGAGACCTGAAGCTTTCTTT; CDR3: CASSYSPGRPEAFF
size: .; V: TRBV29-1; D: .; J: TRBJ1-1; DNA: TGCAGCACCGGCCGGGGGGTTGAAGCTTTCTTT; CDR3: CSTGRGVEAFF
size: .; V: TRBV18; D: TRBD1; J: TRBJ1-2; DNA: TGTGCCAGCTCAGGACAGGCGGACTATGGCTACACCTTC; CDR3: CASSGQADYGYTF
size: .; V: TRBV9; D: .; J: TRBJ1-3; DNA: TGTGCCAGCAGCGCCCTCCCCGGGTTAGGAAACACCATATATTTT; CDR3: CASSALPGLGNTIYF
size: .; V: TRBV7-8; D: TRBD1; J: TRBJ1-4; DNA: TGTGCCAGCAGCCAGTCTGACAGGGGGCGTTTAGATGAAAAACTGTTTTTT; CDR3: CASSQSDRGRLDEKLFF
size: .; V: TRBV7-9; D: .; J: TRBJ2-1; DNA: TGTGCCAGCAGCATCGAAGGAGGCTCCTACAATGAGCAGTTCTTC; CDR3: CASSIEGGSYNEQFF
size: .; V: TRBV2; D: TRBD1; J: TRBJ2-5; DNA: TGTGCCAGCAGTCCTGGACAGGGGGCGGGAGAGACCCAGTACTTC; CDR3: CASSPGQGAGETQYF
size: .; V: TRBV2; D: .; J: TRBJ1-2; DNA: TGTGCCAGCATTGAGCGGTCTTGGGGCTACACCTTC; CDR3: CASIERSWGYTF
size: few; V: TRBV7-3; D: TRBD1; J: TRBJ1-1; DNA: TGTGCCAGCAGCTTAACAGGGGTAGGGACAGGGGGCACTGAAGCTTTCTTT; CDR3: CASSLTGVGTGGTEAFF
size: .; V: TRBV7-8; D: .; J: TRBJ2-1; DNA: TGTGCCAGCAGCTTATTAAGTGGAGGGGCCAATGAGCAGTTCTTC; CDR3: CASSLLSGGANEQFF
size: .; V: TRBV28; D: .; J: TRBJ1-3; DNA: TGTGCCAGCAGCCGGGATGGAAACACCATATATTTT; CDR3: CASSRDGNTIYF
size: .; V: TRBV6-5; D: .; J: TRBJ2-7; DNA: TGTGCCAGCAGTTACCAGGGCTACGAGCAGTACTTC; CDR3: CASSYQGYEQYF
size: .; V: TRBV6-1; D: TRBD1; J: TRBJ2-7; DNA: TGTGCCAGCAGTGAAGCCCTAGACAGGGGAGCCTACGAGCAGTACTTC; CDR3: CASSEALDRGAYEQYF
size: few; V: TRBV10-3; D: TRBD2; J: TRBJ2-5; DNA: TGTGCCACTCAACTAGCGGGAGACCAAGAGACCCAGTACTTC; CDR3: CATQLAGDQETQYF
size: .; V: TRBV4-3; D: .; J: TRBJ1-2; DNA: TGCGCCAGCAGCCAAGGTAACAGGGAGTCTAACTATGGCTACACCTTC; CDR3: CASSQGNRESNYGYTF